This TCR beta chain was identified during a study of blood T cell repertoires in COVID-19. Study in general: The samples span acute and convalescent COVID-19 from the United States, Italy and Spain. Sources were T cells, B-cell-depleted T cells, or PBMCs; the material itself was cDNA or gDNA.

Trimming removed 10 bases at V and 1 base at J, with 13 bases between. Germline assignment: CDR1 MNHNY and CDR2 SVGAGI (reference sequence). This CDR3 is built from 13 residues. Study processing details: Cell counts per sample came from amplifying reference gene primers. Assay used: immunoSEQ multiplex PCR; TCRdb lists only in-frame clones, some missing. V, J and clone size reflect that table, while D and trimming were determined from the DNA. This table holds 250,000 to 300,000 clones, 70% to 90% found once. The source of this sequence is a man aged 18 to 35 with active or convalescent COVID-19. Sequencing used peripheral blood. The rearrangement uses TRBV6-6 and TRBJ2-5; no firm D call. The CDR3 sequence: CATNQHPQETQYF. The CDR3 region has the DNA TGTGCCACCAACCAACATCCCCAAGAGACCCAGTACTTC.